This T cell receptor (beta chain) was captured in a study of control samples from healthy donors and cancer patients. Trimming left V 5 bases short and J 0 bases short, with 5 bases between. There are 13 residues in the CDR3. CDR1 MDHEN and CDR2 SYDVKM come from the germline V gene. The table came from immunoSEQ multiplex PCR; TCRdb's copy has only in-frame clones and leaves some out. The sample records roughly 100,000 clones, roughly nine tenths being singletons. Of note for this clone: A much larger clone differs from this one at a single base, so this may be a read error.

V gene TRBV28 combines with J gene TRBJ1-5; no definite D call. The material sequenced was blood. The receptor was isolated from a woman between 18 and 30 years old in good health. The CDR3 region is CASSGDSNQPQHF. The CDR3 DNA follows: TGTGCCAGCAGTGGGGATAGCAATCAGCCCCAGCATTTT.